Sequencing of this T cell receptor beta chain was carried out in a study of T cell responses to AZD1222 COVID-19 vaccine. Notes on the study in general: Repertoires in all cases were sampled only once the peak T cell response had passed. Increases in Spike-specific TCR breadth and depth were seen after two AZD1222 doses. The donors showed a predominance of white British ancestry and of females, with possible underestimation of clonal diversity. Across spike, vaccine-associated CD4 TCRs were found, dominant at 160-218 and 743-854.

V shed 4 bases and J shed 8 bases, with 9 bases lying between them. Germline values: CDR1 LNHDA, CDR2 SQIVND (reference sequence). The CDR3 has 12 amino acids. Clones were read by immunoSEQ multiplex PCR, and TCRdb kept only the in-frame ones, dropping some. Among 140,000 to 150,000 clones, 85% to 95% were seen once, and the ten largest hold 12%. For this clone: Its antigen remains unknown.

The sample was peripheral blood, taken after recovery from COVID-19. The chain links TRBV19 to TRBJ2-1, with D unclear. The receptor's source is an adult who had recovered from COVID-19. CDR3: CASSTRRYEQFF. The CDR3 bases are TGTGCCAGTAGTACCCGTAGGTATGAGCAGTTCTTC.